This TCR beta chain was recovered during a study of cytotoxic CD8 clonotypes in ibrutinib-treated CLL. Overall study findings and caveats: Age-matched healthy donor levels were exceeded by baseline clonality, which tracked circulating CD8+ T-cell counts. Clonality went higher at ibrutinib response and then dropped back toward baseline at progression.

This clone was found once. Its antigen remains unknown. The data were produced by immunoSEQ multiplex PCR, yet TCRdb's version contains in-frame clones alone and is incomplete. The data contain some 290,000 clones, roughly 79% of them singletons. The V gene's germline CDR1 is SGHTA and CDR2 FQGNSA. CDR3 length equals 14 residues. V was shortened by 2 bases and J by 1 base, with 8 bases between the two germline ends. This TCR was recovered from a human donor with chronic lymphocytic leukemia. Sequencing used PBMCs, obtained before ibrutinib treatment. The rearrangement uses TRBV7-2 and TRBJ2-5; D is unclear. CDR3 DNA sequence: TGTGCCAGCAGCTTAATCCGCGGCCAAGAGACCCAGTACTTC. Amino acid sequence: CASSLIRGQETQYF.